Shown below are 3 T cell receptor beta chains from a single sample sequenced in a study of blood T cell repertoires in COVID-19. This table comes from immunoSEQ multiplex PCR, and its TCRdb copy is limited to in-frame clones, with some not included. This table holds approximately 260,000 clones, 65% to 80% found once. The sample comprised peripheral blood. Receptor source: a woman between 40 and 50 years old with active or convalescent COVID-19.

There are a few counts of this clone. CDR3 nucleotide sequence: TGTGCCAGCTTTGTTAAGTTATCAGGGTTGAACACTGAAGCTTTCTTT. Its translation: CASFVKLSGLNTEAFF. V is TRBV28 and J is TRBJ1-1, with D possibly matching TRBD1 (5 bases). The V and J ends lost 8 bases and 0 bases respectively, with 19 bases between them. CDR1 and CDR2 (germline): MDHEN, SYDVKM. This CDR3 region has 16 residues.

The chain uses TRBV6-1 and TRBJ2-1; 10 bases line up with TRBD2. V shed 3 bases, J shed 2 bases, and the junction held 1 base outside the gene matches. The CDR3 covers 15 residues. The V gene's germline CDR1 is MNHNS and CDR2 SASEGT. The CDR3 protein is CASSDSGGPYNEQFF. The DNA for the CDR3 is TGTGCCAGCAGTGATAGCGGGGGGCCCTACAATGAGCAGTTCTTC.

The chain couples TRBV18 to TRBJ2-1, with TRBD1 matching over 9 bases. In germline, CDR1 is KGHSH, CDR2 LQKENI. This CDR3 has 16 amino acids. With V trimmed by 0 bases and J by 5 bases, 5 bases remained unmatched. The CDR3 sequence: CASSPPRGQGHNEQFF. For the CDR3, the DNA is TGTGCCAGCTCACCACCCCGGGGACAGGGTCACAATGAGCAGTTCTTC.